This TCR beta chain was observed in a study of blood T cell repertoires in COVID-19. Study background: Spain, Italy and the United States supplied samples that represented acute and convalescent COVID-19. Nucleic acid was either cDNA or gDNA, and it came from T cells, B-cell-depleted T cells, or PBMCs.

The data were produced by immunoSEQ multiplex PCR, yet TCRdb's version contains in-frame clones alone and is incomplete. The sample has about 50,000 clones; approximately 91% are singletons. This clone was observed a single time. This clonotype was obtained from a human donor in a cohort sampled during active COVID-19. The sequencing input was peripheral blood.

The chain's CDR3 is CASARSAVKNIQYF. The CDR3 region has the DNA TGTGCCAGCGCGCGTTCCGCGGTCAAAAACATTCAGTACTTC. The V call is TRBV9, the J call TRBJ2-4; D remains ambiguous. The CDR3 totals 14 residues. V gave up 7 bases and J gave up 3 bases, with 14 bases separating them. The germline V gene encodes CDR1 SGDLS and CDR2 YYNGEE.